Below, one T cell receptor beta chain is given with its context. The data were obtained in a study of control samples from healthy donors and cancer patients. TCRdb keeps only in-frame clones here, not all; method: immunoSEQ multiplex PCR. Found here are thousands of clones, roughly 90% of them singletons; the top ten hold about 20%. Trimming removed 5 bases from V and 2 bases from J, with 20 bases in between. The CDR3 has 16 residues. The chain uses TRBV5-3 and TRBJ2-7, with D tentatively TRBD1 (7 bases). TRBV5-3 is filed as an ORF, its function uncertain. Sequencing input: PBMCs. This receptor was taken from a man aged 55 to 69 with colorectal cancer. The CDR3 sequence is CARSLNSQGGPYEQYF. The CDR3 region has the DNA TGTGCCAGAAGTCTAAACAGCCAGGGGGGTCCCTACGAGCAGTACTTC.